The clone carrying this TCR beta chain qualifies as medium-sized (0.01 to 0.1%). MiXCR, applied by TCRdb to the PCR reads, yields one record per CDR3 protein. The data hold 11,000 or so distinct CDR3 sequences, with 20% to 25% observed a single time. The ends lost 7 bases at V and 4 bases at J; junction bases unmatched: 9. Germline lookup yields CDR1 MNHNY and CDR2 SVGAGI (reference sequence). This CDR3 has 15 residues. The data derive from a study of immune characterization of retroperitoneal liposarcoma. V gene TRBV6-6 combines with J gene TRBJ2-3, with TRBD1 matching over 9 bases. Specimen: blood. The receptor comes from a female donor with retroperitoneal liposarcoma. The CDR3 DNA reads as TGTGCCAGCACCCTCCGCCGACAGGGGGCAGATACGCAGTATTTT. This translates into CASTLRRQGADTQYF.